This passage covers 30 T cell receptor beta chains from one sample sequenced in a study of shared clonotypes between healthy human individuals. TCRdb's copy holds only in-frame clones and misses some; the assay was immunoSEQ multiplex PCR. The table shows hundreds of thousands of clones, with about three quarters occurring only once. Sequencing was performed on memory CD4+ T cells sorted from blood. Subset specified: CD45RA-negative fraction. The receptors originated from a young woman in good health.

This clone has just a few counts. V is TRBV6-1 and J is TRBJ2-5, with 8 bases fitting TRBD2. This CDR3 has 13 residues. Looked up from germline, CDR1 is MNHNS and CDR2 is SASEGT. V was pared by 8 bases and J by 11 bases, with 13 bases of the junction left unmatched. The chain's CDR3 is CASSGLGSGEQYF. CDR3 nucleotides: TGTGCCAGCTCGGGACTAGGCAGTGGTGAGCAGTACTTC.

V is TRBV28 and J is TRBJ1-2; D is uncertain. Trimming pared 2 bases from V and 5 bases from J, leaving 15 bases between. The CDR3 sequence is 15 residues long. Germline V CDR1 and CDR2: MDHEN, SYDVKM. CDR3 in amino acids: CASSLGTAGTYGYTF. The CDR3 DNA reads as TGTGCCAGCAGTTTAGGAACGGCGGGAACTTATGGCTACACCTTC.

This clone was picked up many times. CDR3 nucleotides: TGTGCCAGCAGTTGGACAGGGGATAGCGGGCAGTTCTTC. As protein: CASSWTGDSGQFF. The chain couples TRBV27 to TRBJ2-1, with 9 positions matching TRBD1. The CDR3 contains 13 residues. Unmatched junction bases numbered 7, after V lost 4 bases and J lost 12 bases. CDR1 is MNHEY, CDR2 SMNVEV, per germline (reference sequence).

The V gene is TRBV7-8, the J gene TRBJ2-4; 16 positions agree with TRBD2. CDR1 is SGHVS, CDR2 FQNEAQ, per germline. V was clipped by 5 bases and J by 5 bases; unmatched bases: 12. The CDR3 runs to 19 residues. DNA of the CDR3: TGTGCCAGCAGCACTGCTACCGGGACTAGCGGGAGGGGGGAAAACATTCAGTACTTC. Amino acids: CASSTATGTSGRGENIQYF.

The genes are TRBV6-1 and TRBJ2-5, with a possible D match to TRBD1 (5 bases). V gave up 6 bases and J gave up 2 bases, with 7 bases separating them. The CDR3 has 12 residues. The germline gives CDR1 MNHNS, CDR2 SASEGT. Here the CDR3 DNA reads TGTGCCAGCAGCGGACAACAAGAGACCCAGTACTTC. It encodes CASSGQQETQYF.

The chain uses TRBV5-4 and TRBJ2-7; D might be TRBD1 or TRBD2, each matching 5 bases. This CDR3 region has 15 residues. The V and J ends lost 0 bases and 3 bases respectively, with 13 bases between them. Germline CDR1 SGHNT, CDR2 YYREEE (reference sequence). CDR3: CASSLAGQDLYEQYF. As DNA, the CDR3 is TGTGCCAGCAGCTTGGCGGGGCAGGACCTCTACGAGCAGTACTTC.

The chain is built from TRBV19 and TRBJ2-5; the D gene could be TRBD1 or TRBD2 (5 bases each). This CDR3 is built from 15 residues. CDR1 and CDR2 from the germline V gene are LNHDA and SQIVND (reference sequence). Trimming took off 7 bases at V and 2 bases at J, with 17 bases between the two ends. The CDR3 DNA reads as TGTGCCAGTATGGGCCGGGGCGCATATCAAGAGACCCAGTACTTC. This gives the protein CASMGRGAYQETQYF. The full variable domain, completed using reference TRBV19 and TRBJ2-5, is DGGITQSPKYLFRKEGQNVTLSCEQNLNHDAMYWYRQDPGQGLRLIYYSQIVNDFQKGDIAEGYSVSREKKESFPLTVTSAQKNPTAFYLCASMGRGAYQETQYFGPGTRLLVL.

The chain uses TRBV25-1 and TRBJ2-4, with 8 bases lining up with TRBD1. Germline CDR1 and CDR2: MGHDK and SYGVNS. J gave up 1 base and V 4 bases, and 12 bases lay outside the gene matches. The CDR3 spans 18 residues. CDR3 in DNA: TGTGCCAGCAGTGGCCTCGTACAGGGGGAGTCGGCCAAAAACATTCAGTACTTC. This encodes CASSGLVQGESAKNIQYF.

The J gene is TRBJ1-2, the V gene TRBV28; D not certain. The CDR3 covers 11 residues. Germline V gives CDR1 MDHEN, CDR2 SYDVKM. CDR3 sequence: CGSKANYGYTF. The CDR3 nucleotides are TGTGGTTCCAAAGCTAACTATGGCTACACCTTC.

This chain links TRBV5-4 with TRBJ2-6; no clear D. This CDR3 spans 14 amino acids. Germline CDR1 reads SGHNT; CDR2 reads YYREEE (reference sequence). The V and J ends lost 4 bases and 1 base respectively, with 6 bases between them. Here the CDR3 DNA reads TGTGCCAGCAGCCCAGGATCTGGGGCCAACGTCCTGACTTTC. Translated: CASSPGSGANVLTF.

This chain uses TRBV7-6 with TRBJ2-7, with D possibly matching TRBD2 (5 bases). Trimming cost V 5 bases and J 2 bases, with 13 bases left between them. The CDR3 is made up of 14 amino acids. Germline V gene sequence: CDR1 SGHVS, CDR2 FNYEAQ. CDR3 loop: CASSRSLATYEQYF. The CDR3 nucleotides read TGTGCCAGCAGCCGGTCTCTAGCCACCTACGAGCAGTACTTC.

The chain uses TRBV4-1 and TRBJ2-2, with 8 positions matching TRBD2. This CDR3 is built from 15 residues. J was trimmed by 6 bases and V by 3 bases; bases with no gene match: 6. Looked up from germline, CDR1 is MGHRA and CDR2 is YSYEKL. The CDR3 DNA is TGCGCCAGCAGCCAGCCCGGGGGGGAGCCCGGGGAGCTGTTTTTT. This codes for CASSQPGGEPGELFF.

This clone was seen more than once but under ten times. V is TRBV19 and J is TRBJ2-3, with 9 positions matching TRBD1. The CDR3 runs to 16 residues. The ends lost 6 bases at V and 3 bases at J; junction bases unmatched: 10. Germline CDR1 is LNHDA and CDR2 is SQIVND (reference sequence). The CDR3 bases are TGTGCCAGTAGAAAGTGGGGGACAGGGCTGACAGATACGCAGTATTTT. It specifies CASRKWGTGLTDTQYF.

A single count supports this clone. The chain joins TRBV7-3 to TRBJ2-1; 7 bases agree with TRBD2. Unmatched junction bases numbered 9, after V lost 0 bases and J lost 7 bases. Germline CDR1 and CDR2: SGHTA and FQGTGA. This CDR3 has 16 residues. CDR3: CASSLTSTGTMNEQFF. CDR3 coding DNA: TGTGCCAGCAGCTTAACATCCACCGGGACTATGAATGAGCAGTTCTTC.

The chain's CDR3 is CASSLPPFGNQPQHF. Here the CDR3 DNA reads TGTGCCAGCAGTTTACCCCCCTTCGGCAATCAGCCCCAGCATTTT. This chain links TRBV28 with TRBJ1-5; unclear D gene. V was cut by 2 bases and J by 2 bases, with 10 bases left in between. CDR1 and CDR2 from the germline V gene are MDHEN and SYDVKM. This CDR3 is built from 15 residues.

The V gene is TRBV19, the J gene TRBJ2-1, with D perhaps matching TRBD1 (5 bases). With 3 bases removed from V and 0 bases from J, the gap between germline ends came to 15 bases. The CDR3 totals 17 residues. Germline lookup yields CDR1 LNHDA and CDR2 SQIVND (reference sequence). CDR3 sequence (DNA): TGTGCCAGTAGTATCCCAGGGCCCGGTAGCTCCTACAATGAGCAGTTCTTC. This sequence encodes CASSIPGPGSSYNEQFF.

CDR3 loop: CASSPTNQPQHF. DNA of the CDR3: TGTGCCAGCAGTCCGACCAATCAGCCCCAGCATTTT. This chain joins TRBV27 and TRBJ1-5; D not resolved. Germline CDR1 and CDR2: MNHEY and SMNVEV (reference sequence). This CDR3 is built from 12 residues. Trimming removed 5 bases from V and 3 bases from J, with 5 bases in between.

V and J are TRBV6-6 and TRBJ1-2; 12 bases map to TRBD1. Per germline, CDR1 MNHNY and CDR2 SVGAGI (reference sequence). The CDR3 consists of 15 residues. Trimming at V came to 1 base and at J to 6 bases, leaving 3 bases not matched to a gene. In nucleotides, the CDR3 is TGTGCCAGCAGTTACTTGGGACAGGGGGCGGATGGCTACACCTTC. Its translation: CASSYLGQGADGYTF.

The genes are TRBV28 and TRBJ1-5; no clear D gene. V shed 2 bases and J shed 4 bases, with 18 bases lying between them. There are 17 residues in the CDR3. The germline CDR1 and CDR2 sequences are MDHEN and SYDVKM. The CDR3 here is CASSLVGKGMINQPQHF. CDR3 sequence (DNA): TGTGCCAGCAGTTTAGTGGGTAAGGGTATGATTAATCAGCCCCAGCATTTT. Full variable domain (rest looked up from reference TRBV28 and TRBJ1-5): DVKVTQSSRYLVKRTGEKVFLECVQDMDHENMFWYRQDPGLGLRLIYFSYDVKMKEKGDIPEGYSVSREKKERFSLILESASTNQTSMYLCASSLVGKGMINQPQHFGDGTRLSIL.

The CDR3 spells CASSGRIYGTDEQYF. The CDR3, as DNA: TGTGCCAGCAGCGGGCGGATTTATGGAACGGACGAGCAGTACTTC. The chain links TRBV9 to TRBJ2-7; D call uncertain. The CDR3 contains 15 residues. Germline V gives CDR1 SGDLS, CDR2 YYNGEE. V lost 3 bases, J lost 5 bases, and 18 bases lay in between.

The J gene is TRBJ2-1, the V gene TRBV28, with D perhaps TRBD1 (5 bases). The V and J ends lost 4 bases and 3 bases respectively, with 10 bases between them. The V gene's germline CDR1 is MDHEN and CDR2 SYDVKM. The CDR3 covers 14 residues. Here the CDR3 reads CASSSFDSYNEQFF. In nucleotides, the CDR3 is TGTGCCAGCAGTTCCTTCGACAGCTACAATGAGCAGTTCTTC.

This CDR3 reads CASPATYEQYF. In nucleotides, the CDR3 is TGTGCCAGCCCCGCTACCTACGAGCAGTACTTC. The rearrangement links TRBV6-1 to TRBJ2-7; D unclear. CDR3 length: 11 amino acids. Deletions cut 8 bases from V and 2 bases from J, with 7 bases between. Germline assignment: CDR1 MNHNS and CDR2 SASEGT.

V gene TRBV6-4 combines with J gene TRBJ2-2; TRBD2 matches 10 bases. Trimming took 7 bases from V and 1 from J; bases not matched to a gene: 6. CDR3 size: 16 residues. The germline V gene encodes CDR1 MRHNA and CDR2 SNTAGT. This CDR3 is CASKKLAGRNTGELFF. CDR3 nucleotides: TGTGCCAGCAAGAAACTAGCGGGAAGGAACACCGGGGAGCTGTTTTTT.

The rearrangement links TRBV12-5 to TRBJ2-1, with a possible D match to TRBD2 (6 bases). Germline loops: CDR1 LGHNT, CDR2 FRNRAP. The germline V and J ends were trimmed by 7 bases and 6 bases, with 13 bases remaining between them. The CDR3 is 13 residues long. CDR3 protein: CASARGISNEQFF. The DNA of the CDR3 is TGTGCTAGTGCGCGGGGTATAAGCAATGAGCAGTTCTTC.

This rearrangement joins TRBV11-3 to TRBJ2-2; perhaps D is TRBD1 or TRBD2 (5 bases each). Looked up from germline, CDR1 is SGHNT and CDR2 is YENEEA. The CDR3 covers 15 residues. The V gene lost 3 bases and the J gene lost 0 bases, with 8 bases spanning the gap. The CDR3 nucleotides read TGTGCCAGCAGCTTCACGGGACCGAACACCGGGGAGCTGTTTTTT. It translates to CASSFTGPNTGELFF.

The chain is built from TRBV2 and TRBJ2-2, with D uncertain. The length of the CDR3 is 14 residues. V shed 5 bases and J shed 1 base, with 8 bases lying between them. Germline CDR1 and CDR2: SNHLY and FYNNEI. In nucleotides, the CDR3 is TGTGCCAGCAGTCCTAGGAGGAACACCGGGGAGCTGTTTTTT. Amino acid sequence: CASSPRRNTGELFF.

The rearrangement uses TRBV28 and TRBJ2-3, with 9 bases lining up with TRBD1. Germline CDR1 is MDHEN and CDR2 is SYDVKM. The CDR3 is 14 amino acids. The V and J ends lost 6 bases and 5 bases, in that order; junction bases with no gene match: 6. The CDR3 here is CASSRQGQGDTQYF. Written as DNA, the CDR3 is TGTGCCAGCAGCCGCCAGGGACAGGGAGATACGCAGTATTTT.

A single count supports this clone. The J gene is TRBJ2-2, the V gene TRBV5-1, with D uncertain. Trimming took 0 bases from V and 1 from J, leaving 10 bases between them. The CDR3 has 16 amino acids. Germline CDR1 reads SGHRS; CDR2 reads YFSETQ. DNA for the CDR3: TGCGCCAGCAGCTTGGAGGCGACTGTGAACACCGGGGAGCTGTTTTTT. Residues: CASSLEATVNTGELFF.

This sequence joins TRBV14 and TRBJ1-4, with no clear D. V was shortened by 2 bases and J by 0 bases, with 7 bases between the two germline ends. The CDR3 is 15 residues long. Germline CDR1 reads SGHDN; CDR2 reads FVKESK. The CDR3 here is CASSQMGATNEKLFF. The CDR3 DNA reads TGTGCCAGCAGCCAAATGGGCGCAACTAATGAAAAACTGTTTTTT.

The rearrangement uses TRBV5-1 and TRBJ2-7; tentatively, D is TRBD1 (5 bases). This CDR3 comprises 12 residues. The germline gives CDR1 SGHRS, CDR2 YFSETQ. Trimming cost V 5 bases and J 4 bases, with 10 bases left between them. CDR3 coding DNA: TGCGCCAGCAGTGTTGGGGCGTACGAGCAGTACTTC. Translating it yields CASSVGAYEQYF.